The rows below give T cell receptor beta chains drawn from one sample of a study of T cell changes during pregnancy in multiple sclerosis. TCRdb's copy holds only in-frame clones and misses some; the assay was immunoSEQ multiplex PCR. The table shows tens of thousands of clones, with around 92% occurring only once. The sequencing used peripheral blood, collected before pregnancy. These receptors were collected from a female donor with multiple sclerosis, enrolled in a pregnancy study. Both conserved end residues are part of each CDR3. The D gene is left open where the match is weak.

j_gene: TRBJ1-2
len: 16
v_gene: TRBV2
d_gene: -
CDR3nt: TGTGCCAGCAGCAGCTCAGGGGCCTTTGGTAACTATGGCTACACCTTC
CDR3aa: CASSSSGAFGNYGYTF

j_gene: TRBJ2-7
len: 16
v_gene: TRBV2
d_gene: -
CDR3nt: TGTGCCAGCAGTCGAATAAGATTAGGGGCTACGTACGAGCAGTACTTC
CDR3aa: CASSRIRLGATYEQYF

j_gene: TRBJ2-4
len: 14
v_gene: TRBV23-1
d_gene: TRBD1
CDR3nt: TGCGCCAGCAGATTTAGGGACAGAAAAAACATTCAGTACTTC
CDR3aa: CASRFRDRKNIQYF

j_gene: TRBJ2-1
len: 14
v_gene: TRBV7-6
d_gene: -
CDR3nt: TGTGCCAGCCGCCGAGAGGTGACCGGGGGTGAGCAGTTCTTC
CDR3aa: CASRREVTGGEQFF

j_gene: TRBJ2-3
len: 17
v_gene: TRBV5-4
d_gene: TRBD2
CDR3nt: TGTGCCAGCAGCTTGGAGGCGGGAGCAAACCCCACAGATACGCAGTATTTT
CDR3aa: CASSLEAGANPTDTQYF

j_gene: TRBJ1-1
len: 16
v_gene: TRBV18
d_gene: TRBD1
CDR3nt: TGTGCCAGCTCACCGACAGGGGGCGAGTACTTAGGCAAAGCTTTCTTT
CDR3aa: CASSPTGGEYLGKAFF

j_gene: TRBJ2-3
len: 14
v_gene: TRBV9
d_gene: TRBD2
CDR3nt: TGTGTCAGCAGCGTAGCGGGAGGTACAGATACGCAGTATTTT
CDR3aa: CVSSVAGGTDTQYF

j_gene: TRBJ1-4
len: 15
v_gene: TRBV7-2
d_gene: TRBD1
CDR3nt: TGTGCCAGCAGTTTTCGGACAGGGGCGGGGGAAAAACTGTTTTTT
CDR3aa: CASSFRTGAGEKLFF

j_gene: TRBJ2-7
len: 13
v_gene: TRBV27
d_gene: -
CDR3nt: TGTGCCAGTCCCAGATTGGACTGCTACGAGCAGTACTTC
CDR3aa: CASPRLDCYEQYF

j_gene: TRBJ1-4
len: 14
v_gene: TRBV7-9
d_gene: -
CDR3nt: TGTGCCAGCAGCTTCTTGCAGGGTAACGAAAAACTGTTTTTT
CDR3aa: CASSFLQGNEKLFF